Reported below is one T cell receptor beta chain. V gave up 2 bases and J gave up 1 base, with 5 bases separating them. Germline V lookup: CDR1 LNHDA, CDR2 SQIVND (reference sequence). The CDR3 runs to 13 residues. Sequencing was performed with immunoSEQ multiplex PCR; in TCRdb, only in-frame clones are kept and a portion is missing. In the table there are tens of thousands of clones, more than 85% of which are singletons. The data were obtained in a study of Tregs in tolerant kidney transplant recipients. Related graft donors supplied nonmyeloablative bone marrow transplants, and mixed chimerism was transient.

The chain employs TRBV19 and TRBJ1-1; D is uncertain. The source was CD4+ T cells from blood (PBMCs), collected 24 months after the transplant. The source of this sequence is a human patient who received a combined kidney and bone marrow transplant. Some T cells may arise from the graft donor. CDR3 region: CASSITKNTEAFF. The CDR3 DNA follows: TGTGCCAGTAGTATAACTAAGAACACTGAAGCTTTCTTT.